A selection of T cell receptor beta chains follows, all from one sample in a study of blood T cell repertoires in COVID-19. Assay used: immunoSEQ multiplex PCR; TCRdb lists only in-frame clones, some missing. The table has fewer than 70,000 clones, less than 90% seen once. Sequenced: peripheral blood. These receptors all come from a woman aged 70-85 years with active COVID-19. CDR3s include the opening cysteine and the closing phenylalanine or tryptophan. Each record gives: D gene, J gene, clone size, CDR3 length, V gene, CDR3 protein, CDR3 DNA. The D gene is left open where the match is weak. Only some rows state a clone size, as once, few, many or a class for expanded clones.

TRBD2,TRBJ2-3,-,16,TRBV30,CAWSVGGLAGGDTQYF,TGTGCCTGGAGTGTAGGGGGACTAGCGGGAGGGGATACGCAGTATTTT
-,TRBJ2-7,-,14,TRBV18,CASSPNAGLGEQYF,TGTGCCAGCTCACCGAATGCGGGTCTTGGGGAGCAGTACTTC
TRBD1,TRBJ2-7,-,16,TRBV28,CASLGQGLPLRGEQYF,TGTGCCAGTCTGGGACAGGGTCTCCCCCTCCGAGGTGAGCAGTACTTC
TRBD1,TRBJ2-7,-,15,TRBV6-5,CASSPPTGIPYEQYF,TGTGCCAGCAGTCCGCCGACAGGGATCCCCTACGAGCAGTACTTC
TRBD1,TRBJ1-5,-,15,TRBV19,CATKSGQGGNQPQHF,TGTGCCACCAAATCCGGACAGGGTGGCAATCAGCCCCAGCATTTT
-,TRBJ1-1,-,14,TRBV7-9,CASDGQPAVTEAFF,TGTGCCAGCGACGGACAGCCGGCGGTCACTGAAGCTTTCTTT
TRBD1,TRBJ2-5,once,15,TRBV18,CASSPLTGGGETQYF,TGTGCCAGCTCACCATTGACAGGGGGCGGGGAGACCCAGTACTTC
TRBD1,TRBJ2-1,-,15,TRBV10-3,CAISESGDRGDEQFF,TGTGCCATCAGTGAGTCGGGGGACAGGGGGGATGAGCAGTTCTTC
-,TRBJ2-7,-,15,TRBV11-2,CASSLDRPAGGEQYF,TGTGCCAGCAGCTTAGACAGGCCAGCGGGTGGTGAGCAGTACTTC
TRBD1,TRBJ1-5,-,15,TRBV11-2,CASSSDRGSGQPQHF,TGTGCCAGCAGCTCTGACAGGGGCTCGGGCCAGCCCCAGCATTTT
-,TRBJ2-5,once,14,TRBV3-1/TRBV3-2,CASSLPTGEETQYF,TGTGCCAGCAGCCTTCCGACGGGTGAAGAGACCCAGTACTTC
TRBD1,TRBJ1-4,-,15,TRBV3-1/TRBV3-2,CASSQAGGGGEKLFF,TGTGCCAGCAGCCAAGCAGGGGGCGGCGGTGAAAAACTGTTTTTT
TRBD2,TRBJ2-2,-,18,TRBV10-1,CASSESPSGPWDTGELFF,TGCGCCAGCAGTGAGTCTCCTAGCGGGCCTTGGGACACCGGGGAGCTGTTTTTT
TRBD2,TRBJ2-1,-,15,TRBV7-3,CASGTSGSSYNEQFF,TGTGCCAGCGGAACTAGCGGGAGCTCCTACAATGAGCAGTTCTTC
-,TRBJ1-1,-,14,TRBV27,CASSTQDRNTEAFF,TGTGCCAGCAGTACTCAGGACAGGAACACTGAAGCTTTCTTT
-,TRBJ2-1,-,18,TRBV7-2,CASSWRLSWETKKNEQFF,TGTGCCAGCAGCTGGAGGCTTTCATGGGAGACGAAGAAAAATGAGCAGTTCTTC
-,TRBJ1-5,-,15,TRBV28,CASTKPGTPNQPQHF,TGTGCCAGCACCAAACCCGGGACACCTAATCAGCCCCAGCATTTT
-,TRBJ1-5,-,14,TRBV28,CASSLGGNSQPQHF,TGTGCCAGCAGTTTAGGGGGCAACAGTCAGCCCCAGCATTTT
-,TRBJ2-7,-,15,TRBV4-1,CASSQLTGSSYEQYF,TGCGCCAGCAGCCAACTAACGGGGAGCTCCTACGAGCAGTACTTC
TRBD1,TRBJ2-5,-,11,TRBV29-1,CSVRDRETQYF,TGCAGCGTTCGGGACAGAGAGACCCAGTACTTC
-,TRBJ1-1,-,12,TRBV3-1/TRBV3-2,CASSQIRTEAFF,TGTGCCAGCAGCCAAATACGGACTGAAGCTTTCTTT
-,TRBJ1-4,-,13,TRBV28,CASSLVQAPTVFF,TGTGCCAGCAGTTTGGTTCAGGCCCCAACGGTGTTTTTT
-,TRBJ1-2,-,14,TRBV28,CASKSTALGYGYTF,TGTGCCAGCAAGTCGACAGCCCTTGGCTATGGCTACACCTTC
TRBD1,TRBJ1-4,-,17,TRBV28,CASSFGQGARGNEKLFF,TGTGCCAGCAGTTTTGGGCAGGGGGCGCGGGGTAATGAAAAACTGTTTTTT
TRBD2,TRBJ2-1,-,15,TRBV25-1,CASSEWGGGVDEQFF,TGTGCCAGCAGTGAATGGGGCGGGGGAGTCGATGAGCAGTTCTTC
TRBD2,TRBJ2-2,-,15,TRBV3-1/TRBV3-2,CASSLSGRAGGELFF,TGTGCCAGCAGCCTTAGCGGGAGGGCCGGCGGGGAGCTGTTTTTT
TRBD2,TRBJ2-3,-,17,TRBV28,CASSSWTSGRVGDTQYF,TGTGCCAGCAGTTCGTGGACTAGCGGGAGGGTCGGTGATACGCAGTATTTT
TRBD2,TRBJ2-5,-,15,TRBV9,CASSSSGGAGETQYF,TGTGCCAGCAGCTCCTCCGGGGGGGCTGGAGAGACCCAGTACTTC
-,TRBJ2-7,-,15,TRBV18,CASSPKQAPLYEQYF,TGTGCCAGCTCGCCGAAGCAGGCCCCCCTCTACGAGCAGTACTTC
TRBD2,TRBJ2-5,-,18,TRBV5-1,CASSDGASGAPFQETQYF,TGCGCCAGCAGCGATGGAGCTAGCGGGGCCCCGTTCCAAGAGACCCAGTACTTC
-,TRBJ2-1,few,13,TRBV5-4,CASSYSPNNEQFF,TGTGCCAGCAGCTATTCCCCTAACAATGAGCAGTTCTTC
-,TRBJ2-7,-,17,TRBV28,CASSFWSGASFSYEQYF,TGTGCCAGCAGTTTTTGGTCGGGAGCCTCCTTCTCCTACGAGCAGTACTTC
-,TRBJ1-1,-,13,TRBV2,CASSEAEGTEAFF,TGTGCCAGCAGTGAAGCGGAGGGCACTGAAGCTTTCTTT
-,TRBJ1-1,few,14,TRBV6-6,CAERLGGEATEAFF,TGTGCCGAGCGTTTAGGGGGAGAGGCCACTGAAGCTTTCTTT
TRBD1,TRBJ2-5,-,14,TRBV2,CAIIDRGAQETQYF,TGTGCCATCATAGACAGGGGGGCACAAGAGACCCAGTACTTC
TRBD2,TRBJ2-7,-,14,TRBV19,CASSWTSGTYEQYF,TGTGCCAGTAGTTGGACTAGCGGGACTTACGAGCAGTACTTC
-,TRBJ2-5,-,16,TRBV28,CASSRAGQATQETQYF,TGTGCCAGTTCCCGAGCGGGACAGGCAACACAAGAGACCCAGTACTTC
TRBD2,TRBJ2-1,-,15,TRBV5-1,CASSLTSGSGNEQFF,TGCGCCAGCAGCTTGACGAGCGGGAGTGGAAATGAGCAGTTCTTC
-,TRBJ1-1,-,14,TRBV11-2,CASSLSGGVTEAFF,TGTGCCAGCAGCTTATCGGGGGGGGTCACTGAAGCTTTCTTT
-,TRBJ2-5,once,12,TRBV19,CATNSRVETQYF,TGTGCCACCAACTCCCGGGTTGAGACCCAGTACTTC
TRBD1,TRBJ2-4,-,16,TRBV7-3,CASRKTGGGGGNIQYF,TGTGCCAGCAGGAAAACAGGGGGCGGAGGTGGAAACATTCAGTACTTC
-,TRBJ1-2,-,15,TRBV18,CASSPPSTGPYGYTF,TGTGCCAGCTCACCACCTTCAACAGGCCCCTATGGCTACACCTTC
-,TRBJ1-4,-,14,TRBV6-1,CASSEGGAGEKLFF,TGTGCCAGCAGTGAAGGAGGGGCGGGGGAAAAACTGTTTTTT
-,TRBJ2-1,-,16,TRBV28,CASSPTGSGSYNEQFF,TGTGCCAGCAGTCCCACGGGTAGCGGCTCCTACAATGAGCAGTTCTTC
-,TRBJ1-2,-,16,TRBV27,CASSKERRGNGYGYTF,TGTGCCAGCAGTAAGGAGAGAAGGGGTAACGGCTATGGCTACACCTTC
TRBD1,TRBJ2-3,once,14,TRBV7-8,CASSPGQVGDTQYF,TGTGCCAGCAGCCCAGGACAGGTCGGAGATACGCAGTATTTT
TRBD2,TRBJ2-5,-,16,TRBV2,CASRTGLAGGQETQYF,TGTGCCAGCAGGACGGGACTAGCGGGAGGGCAAGAGACCCAGTACTTC
TRBD1,TRBJ1-4,-,16,TRBV28,CASSPRQGRANEKLFF,TGTGCCAGCAGTCCCCGACAGGGACGCGCTAATGAAAAACTGTTTTTT
-,TRBJ1-1,-,12,TRBV19,CASSIISGEAFF,TGTGCCAGTAGTATAATTTCAGGGGAAGCTTTCTTT
TRBD1,TRBJ2-1,-,15,TRBV20-1,CSASGFDRDYNEQFF,TGCAGTGCTAGTGGGTTTGACAGGGACTACAATGAGCAGTTCTTC
-,TRBJ2-2,-,15,TRBV6-4,CASSVTGHKAGELFF,TGTGCCAGCAGTGTAACAGGGCACAAGGCCGGGGAGCTGTTTTTT
TRBD1,TRBJ1-3,-,15,TRBV18,CASSPPGTDGNTIYF,TGTGCCAGCTCACCACCCGGGACAGATGGAAACACCATATATTTT
TRBD1,TRBJ2-7,-,14,TRBV7-2,CASSPDRVAGEQYF,TGTGCCAGCAGCCCGGACAGGGTGGCGGGTGAGCAGTACTTC
TRBD2,TRBJ2-1,-,14,TRBV30,CAWSAQREINEQFF,TGTGCCTGGAGCGCCCAGCGGGAGATTAATGAGCAGTTCTTC
-,TRBJ2-7,once,15,TRBV19,CARYYGTPESYEQYF,TGTGCCAGGTACTACGGGACTCCTGAATCCTACGAGCAGTACTTC
-,TRBJ1-2,-,13,TRBV28,CASRLQGTGGYTF,TGTGCCAGCAGACTTCAGGGGACGGGCGGCTACACCTTC